The 21 T cell receptor beta chains below come from one sample, sequenced in a study of blood T cells in healthy people across ages. Alongside a J-beta primer mix, a sample-barcoded 5' primer served in a second PCR lasting roughly 6 to 12 cycles. TCRdb ran MiXCR on the 5' RACE reads and lists one entry per CDR3 protein. The table has some 760,000 distinct CDR3 sequences, more than 20% seen once. This sample also belongs to another study, concerning T cells of mothers and their children.

The sample was blood. The receptors shown here come from a boy aged 5-17 years in good health.

J is TRBJ2-5 and V is TRBV10-2, with unresolved D. V was pared by 1 base and J by 2 bases, with 8 bases between. CDR1 and CDR2 from the germline V gene are WSHSY and SAAADI. This CDR3 is 14 amino acids long. The CDR3 DNA sequence: TGCGCCAGCAGTGAGTTCTTTAAACAAGAGACCCAGTACTTC. Translation gives CASSEFFKQETQYF.

This sequence joins TRBV5-6 and TRBJ2-7; a possible D gene is TRBD2 (6 bases). CDR3 length equals 12 residues. Trimming left V 6 bases short and J 6 bases short, with 13 bases between. CDR1 is SGHDT and CDR2 is YYEEEE in the germline V gene. The CDR3: CASISLSGEQYF. CDR3 coding DNA: TGTGCCAGCATCTCCCTTAGCGGCGAGCAGTACTTC.

The CDR3 loop reads CASSLQQGLGYTF. The CDR3 nucleotides are TGTGCCAGCAGCTTACAACAGGGGTTGGGCTACACCTTC. This sequence joins TRBV7-2 and TRBJ1-2, with 7 bases aligning to TRBD1. The germline V gene encodes CDR1 SGHTA and CDR2 FQGNSA. This CDR3 spans 13 amino acids. V trimming: 2 bases; J trimming: 8 bases; junction bases outside the gene matches: 5.

Turning to this clonotype: Mismatch with germline at one junction end may stem from a read error. The chain couples TRBV4-2 to TRBJ2-7; tentative D call: TRBD2 (5 bases). Germline-derived CDR1 and CDR2 are LGHNA and YNFKEQ. The length of the CDR3 is 18 residues. CDR3 in amino acids: CTSSQDSEGPGKDYEQYF. In nucleotides, the CDR3 is TGTACCAGCAGCCAAGATTCCGAGGGCCCCGGGAAAGACTACGAGCAGTACTTC.

This clonotype showed up just a few times. The gene calls are TRBV7-2 and TRBJ1-1; D uncertain. Germline CDR1 is SGHTA and CDR2 is FQGNSA. This CDR3 is built from 15 residues. V lost 1 base, J lost 1 base, and 10 bases lay in between. CDR3 nucleotides: TGTGCCAGCAGCTTAGGACACATCCCGAACACTGAAGCTTTCTTT. As protein: CASSLGHIPNTEAFF.

The rearrangement uses TRBV7-8 and TRBJ2-1; no clear D. This CDR3 region has 16 residues. Deletions cut 2 bases from V and 0 bases from J, with 11 bases between. Germline assignment: CDR1 SGHVS and CDR2 FQNEAQ. The CDR3 DNA reads as TGTGCCAGCAGCTTAAATAAGGGAAGCTCCTACAATGAGCAGTTCTTC. Translated: CASSLNKGSSYNEQFF.

The chain combines TRBV29-1 with TRBJ2-5, with 7 nucleotides matching TRBD2. J was trimmed by 5 bases and V by 3 bases; bases with no gene match: 12. Per germline, CDR1 SQVTM and CDR2 ANQGSEA. The CDR3 runs to 15 residues. The CDR3 nucleotides read TGCAGCGTTGACCTCCTAAGCGGGATCGGGGAGACCCAGTACTTC. It codes for CSVDLLSGIGETQYF.

As to this clonotype: At one boundary the junction diverges from the germline segment, which might be a read error. This chain joins TRBV7-6 and TRBJ1-1; D may be TRBD1 (6 bases). Germline CDR1 and CDR2: SGHVS and FNYEAQ. The CDR3 is 16 amino acids. The CDR3 reads CASSTHGQFPNTEALF. The CDR3 DNA reads as TGTGCCAGCAGCACCCACGGACAGTTCCCGAACACTGAAGCTCTCTTT.

This clonotype was recorded a few times. V gene TRBV20-1 combines with J gene TRBJ2-7, with TRBD2 matching over 9 bases. V lost 0 bases, J lost 3 bases, and 3 bases stayed unmatched. Germline lookup yields CDR1 DFQATT and CDR2 SNEGSKA (reference sequence). The CDR3 is 14 residues long. As DNA, the CDR3 is TGCAGTGCTAGAGAAGAGACTAGCGGCTACGAGCAGTACTTC. It is translated as CSAREETSGYEQYF.

The chain employs TRBV12-3 or TRBV12-4 and TRBJ1-2; weak D call: TRBD1 (5 bases). The CDR3 sequence is 11 residues long. Trimming pared 3 bases from V and 8 bases from J, leaving 7 bases between. The CDR3 DNA reads TGTGCCAGCAGTTTTCAGGGCGGCTACACCTTC. Translating it yields CASSFQGGYTF.

V usage is TRBV7-6 and J usage is TRBJ1-4; D is unclear. Between the trimmed V and J ends, which lost 3 bases and 2 bases, there was a span of 10 bases. The CDR3 is 15 amino acids. Germline assignment: CDR1 SGHVS and CDR2 FNYEAQ. The CDR3 DNA is TGTGCCAGCAGCTTGGCAATCAATACTAATGAAAAACTGTTTTTT. Protein: CASSLAINTNEKLFF.

On this clonotype: The junction departs from germline at one end; a sequencing error may be responsible. J is TRBJ1-1 and V is TRBV5-1; TRBD1 aligns across 7 bases. The CDR3 is 13 amino acids. Germline CDR1 and CDR2: SGHRS and YFSETQ. CDR3 amino acids: CASSLETGSEASF. CDR3 nucleotides: TGCGCCAGCAGCTTGGAGACAGGGTCTGAAGCTTCCTTT. Looking up the rest from reference TRBV5-1 and TRBJ1-1 gives the full variable domain: KAGVTQTPRYLIKTRGQQVTLSCSPISGHRSVSWYQQTPGQGLQFLFEYFSETQRNKGNFPGRFSGRQFSNSRSEMNVSTLELGDSALYLCASSLETGSEASFGQGTRLTVV.

This clonotype was observed a few times. The chain employs TRBV20-1 and TRBJ2-5, with a tentative D call TRBD1 (5 bases). V was shortened by 2 bases and J by 4 bases, with 11 bases between the two germline ends. This CDR3 region has 13 residues. Germline CDR1 DFQATT, CDR2 SNEGSKA (reference sequence). The CDR3: CSARRLGLETQYF. For the CDR3, the DNA is TGCAGTGCTAGAAGGCTGGGGCTAGAGACCCAGTACTTC.

This clonotype was seen more than once but under ten times. J is TRBJ2-6 and V is TRBV6-1; maybe TRBD2 (6 bases). V lost 7 bases and J lost 0, with 16 bases in between. CDR3 length equals 17 residues. Germline V gives CDR1 MNHNS, CDR2 SASEGT. CDR3 protein: CASNWGGKLSGANVLTF. In DNA, the CDR3 is TGTGCCAGCAACTGGGGAGGAAAGCTCTCTGGGGCCAACGTCCTGACTTTC.

The chain employs TRBV5-1 and TRBJ2-5; 7 nucleotides line up with TRBD1. Germline values: CDR1 SGHRS, CDR2 YFSETQ. The CDR3 is made up of 16 amino acids. V trimming: 0 bases; J trimming: 5 bases; junction bases outside the gene matches: 10. The CDR3: CASSLGSTGLGETQYF. The CDR3 DNA reads as TGCGCCAGCAGCTTGGGATCGACAGGGTTGGGGGAGACCCAGTACTTC.

The chain couples TRBV20-1 to TRBJ2-5, with TRBD1 as a possible D gene (5 bases). The tail of the sequence fits TRBJ2-1 better, so the J call may be wrong. Germline V gene sequence: CDR1 DFQATT, CDR2 SNEGSKA (reference sequence). The CDR3 has 14 residues. CDR3 sequence: CSARSRVVRNEQFF. The CDR3 DNA is TGCAGTGCTAGGTCCAGGGTCGTACGGAATGAGCAGTTCTTC.

This clonotype turned up a few times. The rearrangement joins TRBV28 to TRBJ2-4; D uncertain. The germline V and J ends were trimmed by 6 bases and 3 bases, with 12 bases remaining between them. There are 14 residues in the CDR3. Looked up from germline, CDR1 is MDHEN and CDR2 is SYDVKM. The CDR3 DNA reads TGTGCCAGCAGGGGATGGGAAGACAAAAACATTCAGTACTTC. Encoded protein: CASRGWEDKNIQYF.

The rearrangement joins TRBV4-2 to TRBJ2-3; 8 positions agree with TRBD2. This CDR3 has 17 amino acids. Trimming at V came to 1 base and at J to 0 bases, leaving 6 bases not matched to a gene. CDR1 is LGHNA and CDR2 is YNFKEQ in the germline V gene. Here the CDR3 reads CASSQGVASGSTDTQYF. The CDR3 region has the DNA TGTGCCAGCAGCCAAGGGGTGGCTAGCGGGAGCACAGATACGCAGTATTTT.

This clonotype was observed a handful of times. The rearrangement joins TRBV24-1 to TRBJ2-3; D remains ambiguous. Germline CDR1 and CDR2: KGHDR and SFDVKD. Trimming took off 5 bases at V and 0 bases at J, with 8 bases between the two ends. CDR3 size: 14 residues. DNA for the CDR3: TGTGCCACCAGTGTTAGCCATAGCACAGATACGCAGTATTTT. Translating it yields CATSVSHSTDTQYF.

This clonotype was seen only once. The rearrangement joins TRBV4-2 to TRBJ2-7, with 7 bases lining up with TRBD1. J was trimmed by 0 bases and V by 1 base; bases with no gene match: 6. CDR3 length equals 16 residues. Germline CDR1 and CDR2: LGHNA and YNFKEQ. CDR3 region: CASSQARGGDSYEQYF. CDR3 nucleotide sequence: TGTGCCAGCAGCCAAGCGAGAGGGGGCGACTCCTACGAGCAGTACTTC.

This clonotype has a count of ten or more. The chain links TRBV19 to TRBJ2-5; tentatively, D is TRBD1 or TRBD2 (5 bases each). The better agreement between TRBJ2-7 and the DNA end casts doubt on the J call. Germline V gene data show CDR1 as LNHDA and CDR2 as SQIVND (reference sequence). This CDR3 is 15 amino acids long. In DNA, the CDR3 is TGTGCCAGTAGTAGCCGGGACGTCGGTACCTACGAGCAGTACTTC. Residues: CASSSRDVGTYEQYF.